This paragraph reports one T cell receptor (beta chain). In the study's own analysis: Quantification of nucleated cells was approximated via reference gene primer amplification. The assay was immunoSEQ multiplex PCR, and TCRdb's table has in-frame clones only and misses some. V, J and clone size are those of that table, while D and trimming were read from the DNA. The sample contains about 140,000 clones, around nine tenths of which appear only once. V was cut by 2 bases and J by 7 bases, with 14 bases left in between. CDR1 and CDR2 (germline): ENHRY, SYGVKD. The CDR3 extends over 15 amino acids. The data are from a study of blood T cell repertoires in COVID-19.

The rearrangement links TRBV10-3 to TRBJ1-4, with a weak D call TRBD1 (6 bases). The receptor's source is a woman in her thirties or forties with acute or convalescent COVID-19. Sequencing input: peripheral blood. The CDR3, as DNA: TGTGCCATCAGTGAGGGGGGCCCCCAGGGTGAAAAACTGTTTTTT. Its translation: CAISEGGPQGEKLFF.